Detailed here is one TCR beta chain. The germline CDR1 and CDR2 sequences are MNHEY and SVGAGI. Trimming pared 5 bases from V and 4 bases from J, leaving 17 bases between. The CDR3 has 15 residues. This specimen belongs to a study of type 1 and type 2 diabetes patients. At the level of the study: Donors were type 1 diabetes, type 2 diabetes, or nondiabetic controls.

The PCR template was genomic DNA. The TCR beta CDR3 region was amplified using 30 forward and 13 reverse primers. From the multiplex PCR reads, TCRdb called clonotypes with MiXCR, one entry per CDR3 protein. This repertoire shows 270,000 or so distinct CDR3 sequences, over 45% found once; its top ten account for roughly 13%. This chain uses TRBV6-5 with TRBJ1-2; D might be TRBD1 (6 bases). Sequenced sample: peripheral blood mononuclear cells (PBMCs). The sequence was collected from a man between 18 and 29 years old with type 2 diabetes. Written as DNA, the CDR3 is TGTGCCAGCAGTGAAGCCGGGACACGGATCTATGGCTACACCTTC. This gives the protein CASSEAGTRIYGYTF.